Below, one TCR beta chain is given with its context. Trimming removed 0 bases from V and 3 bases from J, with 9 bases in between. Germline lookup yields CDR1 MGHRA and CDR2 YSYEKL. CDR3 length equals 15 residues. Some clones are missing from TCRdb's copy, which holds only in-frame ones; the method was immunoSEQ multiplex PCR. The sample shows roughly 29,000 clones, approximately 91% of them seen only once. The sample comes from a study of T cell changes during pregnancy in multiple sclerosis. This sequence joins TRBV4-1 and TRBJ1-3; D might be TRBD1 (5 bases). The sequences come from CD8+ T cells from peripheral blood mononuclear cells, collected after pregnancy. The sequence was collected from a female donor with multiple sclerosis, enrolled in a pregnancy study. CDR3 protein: CASSQDSGHGNTIYF. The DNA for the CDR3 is TGCGCCAGCAGCCAAGATAGTGGACATGGAAACACCATATATTTT.